A single sample is the source of the 30 T cell receptor beta chains below, sequenced in a study of CXCR3-negative and CXCR3-positive naive CD8 T cells. Through 5' RACE with UMI labels, the TRB cDNA libraries were prepared. TCRdb reworked the 5' RACE reads into one entry per CDR3 protein, no DNA. This listing includes roughly 48,000 distinct CDR3 sequences. Sequencing input: memory CD8+ T cells from blood. These receptors were obtained from a human donor in good health. Some clones in this sample may be carry-over from other donors' samples.

This chain links TRBV6-5 with TRBJ2-2; no DNA is available, so the TRBD2 call from TCRdb remains unchecked. Germline V lookup: CDR1 MNHEY, CDR2 SVGAGI. The CDR3 runs 15 residues. The CDR3 spells CASSGGQGETGELFF.

The rearrangement joins TRBV6-1 to TRBJ1-1. From germline, CDR1 is MNHNS and CDR2 SASEGT. The CDR3 is made up of 14 amino acids. The CDR3 sequence is CASSEIFSGSEAFF.

The V and J genes are TRBV10-2 and TRBJ2-2. Germline V gives CDR1 WSHSY, CDR2 SAAADI. CDR3 length equals 11 residues. CDR3 sequence: CASRYTGELFF.

This sequence joins TRBV12-3 or TRBV12-4 and TRBJ2-7; TCRdb calls TRBD1, which cannot be checked without DNA. CDR3 size: 15 residues. CDR3 residues: CASSLRGQPRYEQYF.

The V gene is TRBV20-1, the J gene TRBJ2-1; TCRdb picks TRBD2, but there is no DNA to check that call. This CDR3 spans 16 amino acids. Germline values: CDR1 DFQATT, CDR2 SNEGSKA (reference sequence). CDR3 amino acids: CSANPRLAVGMNEQFF.

V gene TRBV20-1 combines with J gene TRBJ2-7; TCRdb returns TRBD1, unconfirmable since there is no DNA. This CDR3 contains 16 residues. Germline assignment: CDR1 DFQATT and CDR2 SNEGSKA (reference sequence). CDR3 in amino acids: CSARDPVNPQTYEQYF.

This chain joins TRBV19 and TRBJ1-1; absent DNA, TCRdb's TRBD1 call cannot be checked. This CDR3 is 15 amino acids long. Germline CDR1 LNHDA, CDR2 SQIVND (reference sequence). CDR3 region: CASSTSGTGTTEAFF.

The V gene is TRBV6-2 or TRBV6-3, the J gene TRBJ1-1; TCRdb's D call, TRBD1, is unchecked because there is no DNA. Germline-derived CDR1 and CDR2 are MNHEY and SVGEGT. This CDR3 is built from 14 residues. CDR3 region: CASSYTGGNTEAFF.

This sequence joins TRBV5-1 and TRBJ1-2; TCRdb proposes TRBD1, but this gene call is untestable without DNA. The CDR3 spans 14 residues. Germline values: CDR1 SGHRS, CDR2 YFSETQ. The CDR3 protein is CASSGSPANYGYTF.

According to its frequency, this clonotype is medium-sized (0.01 to 0.1%). The CDR3 reads CASSENSGENTGELFF. The J gene is TRBJ2-2, the V gene TRBV6-4; TCRdb designates TRBD2, a call that cannot be tested without DNA. The germline V gene has CDR1 MRHNA and CDR2 SNTAGT. This CDR3 region has 16 residues.

The J gene is TRBJ2-1, the V gene TRBV7-2; TCRdb reports TRBD1, a call that lacks DNA to check it against. CDR1 and CDR2 (germline): SGHTA, FQGNSA. This CDR3 region has 14 residues. The CDR3 sequence is CASSLVPGAPKQFF.

The chain employs TRBV23-1 and TRBJ2-2. TRBV23-1 is noted as an ORF with a role that remains uncertain. The CDR3 extends over 14 amino acids. This CDR3 is CATRIWENTGELFF.

This sequence joins TRBV6-6 and TRBJ2-7; without DNA, the TCRdb call of TRBD1 cannot be checked. Per germline, CDR1 MNHNY and CDR2 SVGAGI (reference sequence). This CDR3 is 13 amino acids long. The CDR3 is CASSLTASYEQYF.

The chain carries TRBV5-1 and TRBJ2-1; TCRdb lists TRBD1, though no DNA is available to test this call. CDR3 length: 16 amino acids. CDR1 is SGHRS and CDR2 is YFSETQ in the germline V gene. CDR3 residues: CASSWGKLDARNEQFF.

This CDR3 is CSARSLGADPYEQYF. The V and J genes are TRBV20-1 and TRBJ2-7; TCRdb outputs TRBD1, but without DNA this stays unchecked. Germline V lookup: CDR1 DFQATT, CDR2 SNEGSKA (reference sequence). CDR3 length: 15 amino acids.

The chain combines TRBV4-1 with TRBJ1-1. Germline V CDR1 and CDR2: MGHRA, YSYEKL. This CDR3 has 14 residues. The chain's CDR3 is CASSQEAVETEAFF.

The rearrangement links TRBV7-9 to TRBJ1-1. In germline, CDR1 is SEHNR, CDR2 FQNEAQ (reference sequence). The CDR3 runs 15 residues. The CDR3 here is CASSNQDSRGTEAFF.

This rearrangement joins TRBV28 to TRBJ1-2; with no DNA, the TCRdb D assignment of TRBD1 cannot be verified. Germline CDR1 MDHEN, CDR2 SYDVKM. The CDR3 is 13 residues long. CDR3 sequence reads: CASSLAGIYGYTF.

This chain joins TRBV28 and TRBJ1-5. CDR3 length: 13 residues. Germline CDR1 is MDHEN and CDR2 is SYDVKM. The CDR3 spells CASSFPSNQPQHF.

This sequence joins TRBV2 and TRBJ2-5; TCRdb's D call, TRBD2, is unchecked because there is no DNA. The CDR3 sequence is 16 residues long. Germline V gives CDR1 SNHLY, CDR2 FYNNEI. CDR3 amino acids: CASIGTGTSGLETQYF.

The chain has TRBV29-1 and TRBJ2-3; TCRdb's assignment of TRBD2 cannot be checked, as there is no DNA. The CDR3 runs to 17 residues. Germline assignment: CDR1 SQVTM and CDR2 ANQGSEA. This CDR3 is CSGTWTSGRARTDTQYF.

The V call is TRBV30, the J call TRBJ2-1; no DNA is available, so the TRBD2 call from TCRdb remains unchecked. Germline V gene data show CDR1 as GTSNPN and CDR2 as SVGIG (reference sequence). The CDR3 spans 11 residues. The CDR3 reads CAWIGLAEQFF. Full variable domain (outside the CDR3, taken from reference TRBV30 and TRBJ2-1): SQTIHQWPATLVQPVGSPLSLECTVEGTSNPNLYWYRQAAGRGLQLLFYSVGIGQISSEVPQNLSASRPQDRQFILSSKKLLLSDSGFYLCAWIGLAEQFFGPGTRLTVL.

This chain joins TRBV28 and TRBJ2-5; TCRdb's D call of TRBD2 is untestable without DNA. Per germline, CDR1 MDHEN and CDR2 SYDVKM. CDR3 length equals 16 residues. The CDR3 reads CASSLFSAGFLETQYF.

The gene calls are TRBV6-5 and TRBJ1-4. Germline CDR1 and CDR2: MNHEY and SVGAGI. The CDR3 sequence is 12 residues long. CDR3: CASSYGISELFF.

V usage is TRBV29-1 and J usage is TRBJ2-1; the D call of TRBD2 rests on TCRdb alone, since no DNA is present to check it. From germline, CDR1 is SQVTM and CDR2 ANQGSEA. The CDR3 consists of 16 residues. The chain's CDR3 is CSVEGPVPFSYNEQFF.

The genes are TRBV6-5 and TRBJ1-1; TCRdb returns TRBD1, unconfirmable since there is no DNA. Germline CDR1 and CDR2: MNHEY and SVGAGI. The CDR3 sequence is 13 residues long. The CDR3: CASGAAMNTEAFF.

V and J are TRBV7-2 and TRBJ2-1; TCRdb reports TRBD2, a call that lacks DNA to check it against. The CDR3 loop spans 14 amino acids. Germline V gives CDR1 SGHTA, CDR2 FQGNSA. This CDR3 is CASSLLAGDNEQFF.

The chain combines TRBV14 with TRBJ2-1. CDR1 is SGHDN, CDR2 FVKESK, per germline. The length of the CDR3 is 14 residues. The CDR3 loop reads CASSQVDSIDEQFF.

This sequence joins TRBV28 and TRBJ2-3. This CDR3 region has 12 residues. Germline V lookup: CDR1 MDHEN, CDR2 SYDVKM. The CDR3 protein is CASSLRTDTQYF.

This chain links TRBV28 with TRBJ1-1; checking the TCRdb D call of TRBD1 is not possible without DNA. The CDR3 loop spans 15 amino acids. Germline CDR1 MDHEN, CDR2 SYDVKM. The CDR3 loop is CASTPVREVPGEAFF.